These 18 T cell receptor beta chains came from one sample sequenced in a study of T-cell reconstitution after alpha-beta-depleted transplantation in children. Unique molecular identifiers were used to barcode this TCRbeta library. One entry per CDR3 protein, called by TCRdb with MiXCR from the PCR reads. The table lists approximately 190,000 distinct CDR3 sequences, 5% to 7.5% of them singletons. This specimen was PBMCs, taken before TCRalphabeta/CD19-depleted stem cell transplant. These receptor sequences come from a girl under two years old with combined immunodeficiency, due to receive a stem cell transplant.

This clonotype was recorded at least ten times. V is TRBV20-1 and J is TRBJ1-2; D is unclear. The CDR3 is made up of 14 amino acids. Germline V gene data show CDR1 as DFQATT and CDR2 as SNEGSKA (reference sequence). Trimming shortened V by 3 bases and J by 6 bases, and 17 bases separated the two germline ends. The CDR3 DNA reads as TGCAGTGCTAGTTCCTGGGCCGTAAAGGATGGCTACACCTTC. Residues: CSASSWAVKDGYTF.

This clonotype was counted at least ten times. The genes are TRBV12-3 or TRBV12-4 and TRBJ1-1, with D maybe TRBD1 (5 bases). Trimming cost V 10 bases and J 5 bases, with 17 bases left between them. The CDR3 has 13 amino acids. CDR3 in amino acids: CATSLGVWTEAFF. The CDR3 bases are TGTGCCACCTCCTTGGGGGTTTGGACTGAAGCTTTCTTT.

This clonotype was recorded many times. The rearrangement uses TRBV5-5 and TRBJ1-1; D is unclear. The germline V and J ends were trimmed by 0 bases and 0 bases, with 12 bases remaining between them. The length of the CDR3 is 16 residues. Germline CDR1 SGHKS, CDR2 YYEKEE (reference sequence). The CDR3 DNA is TGTGCCAGCAGCTTGGGAGAGGCCTTTTTGAACACTGAAGCTTTCTTT. It codes for CASSLGEAFLNTEAFF.

This clonotype was counted ten times or more. The chain carries TRBV29-1 and TRBJ1-2; D gene unclear. V lost 1 base to trimming and J lost 3 bases, with 18 bases between them. The CDR3 length is 16 residues. Germline V lookup: CDR1 SQVTM, CDR2 ANQGSEA. The CDR3 spells CSVEGVVASAHYGYTF. In DNA, the CDR3 is TGCAGCGTTGAAGGCGTGGTGGCAAGTGCCCACTATGGCTACACCTTC.

Ten or more counts support this clonotype. The V and J genes are TRBV20-1 and TRBJ1-1, with 7 nucleotides matching TRBD1. The germline V gene encodes CDR1 DFQATT and CDR2 SNEGSKA (reference sequence). V lost 6 bases, J lost 0 bases, and 10 bases stayed unmatched. This CDR3 has 15 residues. The CDR3 loop is CSAPGTVEMNTEAFF. The CDR3 DNA reads as TGCAGTGCCCCCGGGACAGTCGAAATGAACACTGAAGCTTTCTTT.

This clonotype has at least ten counts. This chain joins TRBV4-1 and TRBJ2-7; TRBD1 matches 7 bases. The length of the CDR3 is 15 residues. J gave up 0 bases and V 6 bases, and 8 bases lay outside the gene matches. CDR1 MGHRA and CDR2 YSYEKL come from the germline V gene. This CDR3 is CASSARQGSSYEQYF. DNA of the CDR3: TGCGCCAGCAGTGCCAGACAGGGTAGCTCCTACGAGCAGTACTTC.

This clonotype appeared a few times. V usage is TRBV6-2 or TRBV6-3 and J usage is TRBJ2-7; D is perhaps TRBD2 (5 bases). V dropped 6 bases and J dropped 2 bases, with 11 bases sitting between them. Germline CDR1 MNHEY, CDR2 SVGEGT. CDR3 length equals 13 residues. The CDR3 DNA follows: TGTGCCAGCAGCGCCTCGGAGGCCTACGAGCAGTACTTC. Its protein is CASSASEAYEQYF.

This clonotype came up many times. The chain joins TRBV28 to TRBJ2-3; 10 bases are shared with TRBD2. V was pared by 2 bases and J by 2 bases, with 4 bases of the junction left unmatched. This CDR3 comprises 16 residues. Germline V gene sequence: CDR1 MDHEN, CDR2 SYDVKM. CDR3 in amino acids: CASSLIAGGPTDTQYF. CDR3 sequence (DNA): TGTGCCAGCAGTTTAATAGCGGGGGGCCCCACAGATACGCAGTATTTT.

This clonotype was counted ten times or more. The chain combines TRBV12-3 or TRBV12-4 with TRBJ2-6; either TRBD1 or TRBD2 may supply D (7 bases each). Trimming removed 6 bases at V and 5 bases at J, with 17 bases between. This CDR3 region has 16 residues. CDR3 residues: CASSRGGIRWANVLTF. The CDR3 nucleotides are TGTGCCAGCAGCAGGGGGGGGATTAGGTGGGCCAACGTCCTGACTTTC.

This clonotype was found many times. The gene calls are TRBV5-1 and TRBJ2-1; 8 nucleotides agree with TRBD2. Germline CDR1 is SGHRS and CDR2 is YFSETQ. The length of the CDR3 is 16 residues. V lost 3 bases to trimming and J lost 9 bases; unmatched junction nucleotides: 14. CDR3: CASSYDPAGANSEQFF. For the CDR3, the DNA is TGCGCCAGCAGCTACGATCCAGCGGGAGCGAATTCTGAGCAGTTCTTC.

This clonotype was recorded at least ten times. This chain joins TRBV7-9 and TRBJ2-7, with D tentatively TRBD1 (5 bases). The length of the CDR3 is 14 residues. The ends were cut back, 7 bases at V and 5 bases at J, with 18 bases in the middle. Germline V gives CDR1 SEHNR, CDR2 FQNEAQ (reference sequence). The DNA for the CDR3 is TGTGCCAGCATCCCGTGGGGTAGGGGAAACGAGCAGTACTTC. Its translation is CASIPWGRGNEQYF.

This clonotype was recorded many times. The chain combines TRBV20-1 with TRBJ2-1; the D call may be TRBD1 or TRBD2 (5 bases each). Trimming took 2 bases from V and 0 from J, leaving 11 bases between them. This CDR3 spans 15 amino acids. Germline V lookup: CDR1 DFQATT, CDR2 SNEGSKA (reference sequence). The CDR3 region has the DNA TGCAGTGCTAGAATGGGACGAGGCTCCTACAATGAGCAGTTCTTC. Translation gives CSARMGRGSYNEQFF.

This clonotype was detected many times. The chain combines TRBV5-1 with TRBJ2-3, with TRBD2 matching over 8 bases. The J segment lost 5 bases and the V segment lost 4 bases, leaving 12 bases of the junction unmatched. Germline assignment: CDR1 SGHRS and CDR2 YFSETQ. The CDR3 is 16 residues long. CDR3 sequence reads: CASSLDERESKDTQYF. CDR3 in DNA: TGCGCCAGCAGCCTCGATGAGCGGGAGTCGAAAGATACGCAGTATTTT.

This clonotype was detected a few times. The chain combines TRBV12-3 or TRBV12-4 with TRBJ1-3, with D possibly being TRBD1 (5 bases). Trimming took off 6 bases at V and 3 bases at J, with 12 bases between the two ends. The CDR3 has 14 residues. CDR3 region: CASSPGTFGNTIYF. DNA of the CDR3: TGTGCCAGCAGCCCCGGGACGTTTGGAAACACCATATATTTT.

This clonotype was observed at least ten times. The chain carries TRBV4-3 and TRBJ2-7; D tentatively fits TRBD1 or TRBD2 (5 bases each). The CDR3 sequence is 13 residues long. V lost 4 bases, J lost 4 bases, and 11 bases lay in between. Germline V lookup: CDR1 LGHNA, CDR2 YSLEER. The CDR3 DNA is TGCGCCAGCAGCCTAAGGGGACGATACGAGCAGTACTTC. This encodes CASSLRGRYEQYF.

The table lists this clonotype with many counts. The chain employs TRBV24-1 and TRBJ2-2, with D hard to call. This CDR3 contains 13 residues. V dropped 1 base and J dropped 6 bases, with 5 bases sitting between them. Germline-derived CDR1 and CDR2 are KGHDR and SFDVKD. This CDR3 is CATSDFYAGELFF. The CDR3 coding sequence is TGTGCCACCAGTGATTTCTACGCCGGGGAGCTGTTTTTT.

This clonotype was seen repeatedly, ten times or more. V and J are TRBV12-3 or TRBV12-4 and TRBJ2-3; D is possibly TRBD1 or TRBD2 (5 bases each). CDR3 size: 14 residues. The ends were cut back, 6 bases at V and 1 base at J, with 11 bases in the middle. As DNA, the CDR3 is TGTGCCAGCAGCCCGTTGGGGGGCACAGATACGCAGTATTTT. This encodes CASSPLGGTDTQYF.

The sample holds many counts of this clonotype. The chain joins TRBV12-3 or TRBV12-4 to TRBJ2-7, with D perhaps TRBD2 (5 bases). The CDR3 is 14 amino acids. Trimming cost V 2 bases and J 5 bases, with 13 bases left between them. Written as DNA, the CDR3 is TGTGCCAGCAGTTTACCCGGGAATCCCAACGAGCAGTACTTC. Translated, it gives CASSLPGNPNEQYF.